This entry lists 5 T cell receptor beta chains sequenced from one sample in a study of shared clonotypes between healthy human individuals. Repertoires were generated with immunoSEQ multiplex PCR, while TCRdb's copy carries only in-frame clones and drops some. The table has approximately 2.3 million clones, over 85% seen once. Source material: naive CD4+ T cells from PBMCs. Regarding subset: CD45RA+ positively selected. The receptors come from a man in his late teens or twenties in good health. Some clones in this sample may be carry-over from other donors' samples.

The chain employs TRBV7-3 and TRBJ2-1; the match to TRBD1 covers 8 bases. The CDR3 is made up of 14 amino acids. CDR1 SGHTA and CDR2 FQGTGA come from the germline V gene. J was trimmed by 1 base and V by 5 bases; bases with no gene match: 1. The chain's CDR3 is CASSHRGSYNEQFF. The CDR3 region has the DNA TGTGCCAGCAGCCACAGGGGGTCCTACAATGAGCAGTTCTTC.

CDR3 loop: CASSLSATDTQYF. DNA for the CDR3: TGTGCCAGCAGCTTATCGGCCACAGATACGCAGTATTTT. The chain employs TRBV11-2 and TRBJ2-3; D remains unclear. Trimming shortened V by 2 bases and J by 2 bases, and 5 bases separated the two germline ends. Germline CDR1 is SGHAT and CDR2 is FQNNGV. This CDR3 has 13 amino acids.

The CDR3 here is CASSSGTSLIGEQFF. Written as DNA, the CDR3 is TGCGCCAGCAGCTCCGGGACTAGCCTAATAGGTGAGCAGTTCTTC. The chain links TRBV5-1 to TRBJ2-1, with 9 bases aligning to TRBD2. Germline CDR1 and CDR2: SGHRS and YFSETQ. The CDR3 is 15 amino acids. Trimming took 3 bases from V and 9 from J; bases not matched to a gene: 10.

The CDR3 bases are TGTGCCAGCAGGGAGTTGGGCGGGGCAGGAAGCACTGAGCAGTTCTTC. It yields the protein CASRELGGAGSTEQFF. The chain uses TRBV7-2 and TRBJ2-1; D perhaps matches TRBD2 (6 bases). The V end lost 6 bases, the J end lost 9 bases, and 24 bases lay between the germline ends. The CDR3 loop spans 16 amino acids. Germline CDR1 is SGHTA and CDR2 is FQGNSA.

This CDR3 reads CASSLWGSSYEQYF. The CDR3 coding sequence is TGTGCCAGCAGCTTATGGGGGTCTTCCTACGAGCAGTACTTC. This chain joins TRBV7-6 and TRBJ2-7; perhaps D is TRBD1 or TRBD2 (5 bases each). Germline V lookup: CDR1 SGHVS, CDR2 FNYEAQ. The V and J ends lost 2 bases and 1 base respectively, with 9 bases between them. The CDR3 is made up of 14 amino acids.